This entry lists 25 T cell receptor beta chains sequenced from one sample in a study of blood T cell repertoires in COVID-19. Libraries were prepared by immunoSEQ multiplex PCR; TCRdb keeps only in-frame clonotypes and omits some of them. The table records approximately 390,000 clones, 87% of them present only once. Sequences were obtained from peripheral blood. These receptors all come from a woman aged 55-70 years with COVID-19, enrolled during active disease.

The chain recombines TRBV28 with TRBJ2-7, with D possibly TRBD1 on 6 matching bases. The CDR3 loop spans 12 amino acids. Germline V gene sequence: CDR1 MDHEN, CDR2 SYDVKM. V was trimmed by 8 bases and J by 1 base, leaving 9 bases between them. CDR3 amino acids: CASCRGSYEQYF. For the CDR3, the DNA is TGTGCCAGCTGCAGGGGATCCTACGAGCAGTACTTC.

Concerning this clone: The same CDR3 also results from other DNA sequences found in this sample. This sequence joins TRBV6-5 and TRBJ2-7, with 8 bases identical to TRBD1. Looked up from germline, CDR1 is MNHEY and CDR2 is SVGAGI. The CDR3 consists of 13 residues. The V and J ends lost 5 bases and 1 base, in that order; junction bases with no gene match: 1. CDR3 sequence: CASSRTGSYEQYF. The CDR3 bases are TGTGCCAGCAGTCGGACAGGGTCCTACGAGCAGTACTTC.

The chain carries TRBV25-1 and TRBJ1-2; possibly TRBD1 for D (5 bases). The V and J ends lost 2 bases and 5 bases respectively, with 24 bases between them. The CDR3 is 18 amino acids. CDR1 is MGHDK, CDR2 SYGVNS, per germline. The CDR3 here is CASSEQGGASAGDYGYTF. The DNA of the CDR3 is TGTGCCAGCAGTGAACAAGGCGGGGCCTCAGCGGGAGATTATGGCTACACCTTC.

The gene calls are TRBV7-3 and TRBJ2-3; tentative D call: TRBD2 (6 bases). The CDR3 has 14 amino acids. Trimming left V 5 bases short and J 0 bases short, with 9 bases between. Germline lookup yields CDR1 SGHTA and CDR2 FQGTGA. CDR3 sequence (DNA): TGTGCCAGCAGCCGGGGGACTAGCACAGATACGCAGTATTTT. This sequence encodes CASSRGTSTDTQYF.

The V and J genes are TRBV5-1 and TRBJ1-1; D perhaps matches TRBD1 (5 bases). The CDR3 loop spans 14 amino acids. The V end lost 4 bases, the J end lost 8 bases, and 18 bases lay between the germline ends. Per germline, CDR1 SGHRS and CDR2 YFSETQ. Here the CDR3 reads CASSREGLSGEAFF. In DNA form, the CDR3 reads TGCGCCAGCAGCCGGGAGGGGCTCTCCGGAGAAGCTTTCTTT.

CDR3 in amino acids: CASSPGDYEQYF. CDR3 nucleotides: TGTGCCAGCAGCCCGGGAGACTACGAGCAGTACTTC. The gene calls are TRBV3-1 (or the pseudogene TRBV3-2) and TRBJ2-7; a possible D gene is TRBD2 (6 bases). V was cut by 4 bases and J by 3 bases, with 7 bases left in between. This CDR3 spans 12 amino acids. The germline V gene has CDR1 LGHDT and CDR2 YNNKEL (reference sequence).

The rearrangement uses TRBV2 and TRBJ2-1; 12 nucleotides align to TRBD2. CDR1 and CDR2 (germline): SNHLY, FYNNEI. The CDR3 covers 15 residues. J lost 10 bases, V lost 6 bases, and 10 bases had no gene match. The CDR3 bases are TGTGCCAGCAGGCTAGCGGGGGGGCTGTATGGGGAGCAGTTCTTC. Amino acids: CASRLAGGLYGEQFF.

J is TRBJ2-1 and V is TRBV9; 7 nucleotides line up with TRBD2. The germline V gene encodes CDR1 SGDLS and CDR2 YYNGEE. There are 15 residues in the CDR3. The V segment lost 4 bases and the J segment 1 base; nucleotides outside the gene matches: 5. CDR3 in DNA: TGTGCCAGCAGCCCCCGGGGGGATTCCTACAATGAGCAGTTCTTC. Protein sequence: CASSPRGDSYNEQFF.

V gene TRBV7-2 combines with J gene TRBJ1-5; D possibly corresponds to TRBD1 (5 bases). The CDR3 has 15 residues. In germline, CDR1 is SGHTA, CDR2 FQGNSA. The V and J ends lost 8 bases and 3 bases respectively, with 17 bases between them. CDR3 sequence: CASGEQDSPNQPQHF. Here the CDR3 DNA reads TGTGCCAGCGGCGAACAAGACAGCCCCAATCAGCCCCAGCATTTT.

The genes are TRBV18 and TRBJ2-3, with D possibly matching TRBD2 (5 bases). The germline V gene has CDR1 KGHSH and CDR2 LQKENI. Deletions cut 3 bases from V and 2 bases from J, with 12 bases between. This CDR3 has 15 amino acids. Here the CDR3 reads CASSPRSGPTDTQYF. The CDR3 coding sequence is TGTGCCAGCTCACCCCGGAGCGGACCCACAGATACGCAGTATTTT.

Here the CDR3 reads CASSLEKTAGGPYEQYF. CDR3 coding DNA: TGCGCCAGCAGCTTGGAGAAGACAGCGGGGGGGCCCTACGAGCAGTACTTC. The rearrangement uses TRBV5-1 and TRBJ2-7, with 10 bases fitting TRBD2. The CDR3 extends over 17 amino acids. Germline loops: CDR1 SGHRS, CDR2 YFSETQ. Unmatched junction bases numbered 8, after V lost 0 bases and J lost 2 bases. Variable domain in full (rest from reference TRBV5-1 and TRBJ2-7): KAGVTQTPRYLIKTRGQQVTLSCSPISGHRSVSWYQQTPGQGLQFLFEYFSETQRNKGNFPGRFSGRQFSNSRSEMNVSTLELGDSALYLCASSLEKTAGGPYEQYFGPGTRLTVT.

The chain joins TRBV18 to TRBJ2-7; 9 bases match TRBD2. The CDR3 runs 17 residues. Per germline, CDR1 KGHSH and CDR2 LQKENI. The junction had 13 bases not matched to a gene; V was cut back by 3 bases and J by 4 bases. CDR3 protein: CASSPQPGGLAGYEQYF. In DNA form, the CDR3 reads TGTGCCAGCTCACCCCAACCGGGGGGACTAGCTGGGTACGAGCAGTACTTC.

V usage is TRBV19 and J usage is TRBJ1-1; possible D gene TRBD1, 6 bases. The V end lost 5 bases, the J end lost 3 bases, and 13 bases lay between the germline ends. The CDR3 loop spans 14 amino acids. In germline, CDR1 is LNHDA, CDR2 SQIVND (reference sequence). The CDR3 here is CASSRGGLHTEAFF. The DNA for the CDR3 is TGTGCCAGTAGTCGGGGGGGGCTGCACACTGAAGCTTTCTTT.

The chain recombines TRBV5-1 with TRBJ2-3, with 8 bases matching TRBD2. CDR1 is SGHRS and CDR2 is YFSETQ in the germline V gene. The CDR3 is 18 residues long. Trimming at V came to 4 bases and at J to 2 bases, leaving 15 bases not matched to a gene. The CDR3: CASSAAGGAAGTTDTQYF. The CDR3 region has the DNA TGCGCCAGCAGCGCGGCGGGGGGTGCAGCGGGGACCACAGATACGCAGTATTTT. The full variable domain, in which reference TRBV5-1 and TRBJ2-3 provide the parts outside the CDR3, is KAGVTQTPRYLIKTRGQQVTLSCSPISGHRSVSWYQQTPGQGLQFLFEYFSETQRNKGNFPGRFSGRQFSNSRSEMNVSTLELGDSALYLCASSAAGGAAGTTDTQYFGPGTRLTVL.

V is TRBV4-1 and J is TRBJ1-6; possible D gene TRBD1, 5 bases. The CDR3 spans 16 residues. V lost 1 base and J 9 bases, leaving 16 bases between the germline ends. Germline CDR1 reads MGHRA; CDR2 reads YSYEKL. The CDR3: CASSQGPRVGSSPLHF. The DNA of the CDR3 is TGCGCCAGCAGCCAAGGGCCCAGGGTGGGAAGTTCACCCCTCCACTTT.

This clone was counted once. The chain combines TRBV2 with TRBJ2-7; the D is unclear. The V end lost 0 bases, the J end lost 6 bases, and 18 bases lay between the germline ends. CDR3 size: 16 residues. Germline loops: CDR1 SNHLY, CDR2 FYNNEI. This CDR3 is CASSEALRVSKREQYF. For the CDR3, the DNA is TGTGCCAGCAGTGAAGCGCTTCGAGTTTCGAAACGCGAGCAGTACTTC.

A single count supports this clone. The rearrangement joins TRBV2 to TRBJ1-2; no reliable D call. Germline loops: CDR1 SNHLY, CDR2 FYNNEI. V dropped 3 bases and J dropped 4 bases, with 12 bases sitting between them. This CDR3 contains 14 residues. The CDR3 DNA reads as TGTGCCAGCAGTGATAAAGTCATCGGCTATGGCTACACCTTC. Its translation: CASSDKVIGYGYTF.

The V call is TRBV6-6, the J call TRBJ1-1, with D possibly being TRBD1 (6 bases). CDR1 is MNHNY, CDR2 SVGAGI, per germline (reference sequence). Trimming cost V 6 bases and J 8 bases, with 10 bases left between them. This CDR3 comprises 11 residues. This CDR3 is CASRTDREAFF. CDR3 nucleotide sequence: TGTGCCAGCAGGACCGACAGGGAAGCTTTCTTT.

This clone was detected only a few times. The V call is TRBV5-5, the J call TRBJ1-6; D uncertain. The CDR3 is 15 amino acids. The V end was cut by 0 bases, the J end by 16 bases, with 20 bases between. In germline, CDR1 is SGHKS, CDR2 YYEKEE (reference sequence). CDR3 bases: TGTGCCAGCAGCTTGGCAGTCTCTGACGCCAGAGCGCTCCACTTT. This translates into CASSLAVSDARALHF.

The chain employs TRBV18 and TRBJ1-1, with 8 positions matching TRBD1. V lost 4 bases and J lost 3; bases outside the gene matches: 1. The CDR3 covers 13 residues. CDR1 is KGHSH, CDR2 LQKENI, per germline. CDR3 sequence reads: CASSRGQDTEAFF. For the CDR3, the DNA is TGTGCCAGCTCACGGGGACAGGACACTGAAGCTTTCTTT.

The CDR3 sequence is CSASSNLGTGTFGYTF. The CDR3 nucleotides are TGCAGTGCTAGTTCTAACTTGGGGACAGGGACCTTTGGCTACACCTTC. V is TRBV20-1 and J is TRBJ1-2, with 9 bases fitting TRBD1. Germline assignment: CDR1 DFQATT and CDR2 SNEGSKA (reference sequence). V was clipped by 3 bases and J by 7 bases; unmatched bases: 15. This CDR3 has 16 residues.

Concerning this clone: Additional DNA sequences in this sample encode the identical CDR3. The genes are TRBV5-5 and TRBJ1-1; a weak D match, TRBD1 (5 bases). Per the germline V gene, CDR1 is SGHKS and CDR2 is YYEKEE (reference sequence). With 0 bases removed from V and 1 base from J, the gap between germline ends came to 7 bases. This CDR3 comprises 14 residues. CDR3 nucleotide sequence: TGTGCCAGCAGCTTGGGACAGCCGAACACTGAAGCTTTCTTT. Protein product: CASSLGQPNTEAFF.

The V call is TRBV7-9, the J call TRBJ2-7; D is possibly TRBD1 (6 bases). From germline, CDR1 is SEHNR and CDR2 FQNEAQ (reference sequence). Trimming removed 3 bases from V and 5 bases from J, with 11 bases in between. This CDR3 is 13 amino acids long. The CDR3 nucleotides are TGTGCCAGCAGCTTGGCAGGGGTACACGAGCAGTACTTC. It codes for CASSLAGVHEQYF.

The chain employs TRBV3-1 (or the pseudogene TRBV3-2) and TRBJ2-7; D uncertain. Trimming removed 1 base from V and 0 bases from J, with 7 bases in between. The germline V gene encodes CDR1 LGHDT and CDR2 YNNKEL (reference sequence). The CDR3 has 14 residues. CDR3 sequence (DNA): TGTGCCAGCAGCCAAGGCACAGACTCCTACGAGCAGTACTTC. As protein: CASSQGTDSYEQYF.

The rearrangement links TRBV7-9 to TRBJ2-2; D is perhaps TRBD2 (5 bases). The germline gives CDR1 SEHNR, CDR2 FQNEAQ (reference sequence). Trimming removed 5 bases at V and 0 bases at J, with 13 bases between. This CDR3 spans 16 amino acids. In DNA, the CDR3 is TGTGCCAGCAGCACAAAAGCCGGGACGAACACCGGGGAGCTGTTTTTT. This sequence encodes CASSTKAGTNTGELFF.